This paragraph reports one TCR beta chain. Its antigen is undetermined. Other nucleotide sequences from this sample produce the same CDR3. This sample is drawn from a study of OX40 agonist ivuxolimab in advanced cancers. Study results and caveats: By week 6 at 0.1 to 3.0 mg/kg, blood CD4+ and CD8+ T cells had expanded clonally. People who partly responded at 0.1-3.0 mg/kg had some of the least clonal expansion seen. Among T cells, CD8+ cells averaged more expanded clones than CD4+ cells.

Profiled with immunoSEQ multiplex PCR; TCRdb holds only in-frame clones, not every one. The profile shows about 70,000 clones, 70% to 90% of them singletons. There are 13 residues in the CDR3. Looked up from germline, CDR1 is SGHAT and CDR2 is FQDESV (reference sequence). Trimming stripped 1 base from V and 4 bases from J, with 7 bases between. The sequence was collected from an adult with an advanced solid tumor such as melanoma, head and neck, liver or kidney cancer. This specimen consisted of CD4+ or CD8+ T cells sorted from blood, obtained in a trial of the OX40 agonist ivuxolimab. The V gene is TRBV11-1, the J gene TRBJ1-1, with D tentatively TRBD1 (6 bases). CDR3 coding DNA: TGTGCCAGCAGCTTAGACAGGGCCACTGAAGCTTTCTTT. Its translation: CASSLDRATEAFF.